The 29 T cell receptor beta chains listed next were all sequenced from one sample in a study of T cell responses to AZD1222 COVID-19 vaccine. TCRdb's table, derived via immunoSEQ multiplex PCR, lists solely in-frame clones and lacks some. This repertoire shows under 200,000 clones, more than 75% found once; its top ten account for 20% to 30%. Specimen: peripheral blood, collected 28 days after the second AZD1222 dose. Every receptor here comes from an adult who received the AZD1222 COVID-19 vaccine.

This clone appeared once. This chain links TRBV13 with TRBJ2-1; D is possibly TRBD2 (6 bases). This CDR3 is 12 amino acids long. V was cut by 5 bases and J by 6 bases, with 8 bases left in between. Looked up from germline, CDR1 is PRHDT and CDR2 is FYEKMQ (reference sequence). As DNA, the CDR3 is TGTGCCAGCAGCCTGGAGGGCAATGAGCAGTTCTTC. This codes for CASSLEGNEQFF.

V gene TRBV5-4 combines with J gene TRBJ2-7; maybe TRBD1 (6 bases). This CDR3 is built from 14 residues. V lost 0 bases, J lost 4 bases, and 11 bases lay in between. CDR1 and CDR2 (germline): SGHNT, YYREEE (reference sequence). The CDR3 here is CASSLEVGGYEQYF. The CDR3 DNA sequence: TGTGCCAGCAGCTTGGAGGTAGGGGGATACGAGCAGTACTTC.

This chain uses TRBV6-1 with TRBJ2-1, with unresolved D. This CDR3 has 16 residues. V was clipped by 0 bases and J by 7 bases, with 16 bases between them. The V gene's germline CDR1 is MNHNS and CDR2 SASEGT. Written as DNA, the CDR3 is TGTGCCAGCAGTGAAGCGCTAAGGTTGCGAATGAATGAGCAGTTCTTC. This encodes CASSEALRLRMNEQFF.

CDR3 amino acids: CASSQGKGYTGELFF. In DNA form, the CDR3 reads TGCGCCAGCAGCCAGGGAAAGGGTTACACCGGGGAGCTGTTTTTT. The V call is TRBV4-3, the J call TRBJ2-2; the D is unclear. V lost 3 bases and J lost 3, with 11 bases in between. The CDR3 runs 15 residues. Looked up from germline, CDR1 is LGHNA and CDR2 is YSLEER.

The CDR3 DNA reads as TGTGCCAGCAGTTTTGGCAGTTGGGGCTACACCTTC. This codes for CASSFGSWGYTF. The rearrangement uses TRBV12-3 or TRBV12-4 and TRBJ1-2, with D hard to call. The CDR3 runs 12 residues. V was clipped by 3 bases and J by 8 bases, with 10 bases between them.

The J gene is TRBJ2-1, the V gene TRBV28, with TRBD1 identical over 7 bases. Per germline, CDR1 MDHEN and CDR2 SYDVKM. The J segment lost 5 bases and the V segment lost 5 bases, leaving 9 bases of the junction unmatched. CDR3 length equals 15 residues. In DNA, the CDR3 is TGTGCCAGCAGTCCGAGGGGGACAGTCCACAATGAGCAGTTCTTC. This encodes CASSPRGTVHNEQFF.

V is TRBV6-1 and J is TRBJ1-6; possible D gene TRBD1, 5 bases. V gave up 3 bases and J gave up 9 bases, with 12 bases separating them. The germline V gene encodes CDR1 MNHNS and CDR2 SASEGT. The CDR3 loop spans 14 amino acids. CDR3 region: CASSEGLLGSPLHF. The CDR3 DNA is TGTGCCAGCAGTGAGGGGCTTTTAGGTTCACCCCTCCACTTT.

The chain links TRBV19 to TRBJ2-7, with 7 bases fitting TRBD1. The CDR3 consists of 14 residues. V gave up 1 base and J gave up 3 bases; unmatched junction bases: 3. Germline V lookup: CDR1 LNHDA, CDR2 SQIVND (reference sequence). CDR3 amino acids: CASSIGAGGYEQYF. The DNA for the CDR3 is TGTGCCAGTAGTATAGGGGCAGGGGGCTACGAGCAGTACTTC.

The CDR3 sequence is CASSPGTGSIQYF. CDR3 DNA: TGTGCCAGCAGTCCCGGGACAGGGAGCATTCAGTACTTC. The chain recombines TRBV27 with TRBJ2-4; 9 bases match TRBD1. Germline values: CDR1 MNHEY, CDR2 SMNVEV (reference sequence). This CDR3 has 13 residues. V lost 5 bases to trimming and J lost 9 bases; unmatched junction nucleotides: 5.

The chain joins TRBV7-9 to TRBJ2-2; D not certain. CDR3 size: 12 residues. The germline V gene has CDR1 SEHNR and CDR2 FQNEAQ (reference sequence). Trimming shortened V by 4 bases and J by 6 bases, and 6 bases separated the two germline ends. Here the CDR3 reads CASSSDAGELFF. CDR3 sequence (DNA): TGTGCCAGCAGCTCGGATGCCGGGGAGCTGTTTTTT. Variable domain in full (rest from reference TRBV7-9 and TRBJ2-2): DTGVSQNPRHKITKRGQNVTFRCDPISEHNRLYWYRQTLGQGPEFLTYFQNEAQLEKSRLLSDRFSAERPKGSFSTLEIQRTEQGDSAMYLCASSSDAGELFFGEGSRLTVL.

The chain employs TRBV23-1 and TRBJ2-3; D might be TRBD1 (5 bases). TRBV23-1 is classed as an ORF, of uncertain function. Trimming shortened V by 0 bases and J by 4 bases, and 26 bases separated the two germline ends. The CDR3 sequence is 20 residues long. The CDR3 DNA reads TGCGCCAGCAGTCAATCTCCCCCTCGGGCCAGGGTGGACGTGGCAGATACGCAGTATTTT. It translates to CASSQSPPRARVDVADTQYF.

This chain connects TRBV19 to TRBJ2-7, with D hard to call. The CDR3 runs 13 residues. The V end lost 3 bases, the J end lost 0 bases, and 6 bases lay between the germline ends. Looked up from germline, CDR1 is LNHDA and CDR2 is SQIVND (reference sequence). Here the CDR3 DNA reads TGTGCCAGTAGTATGTGGGGCTCCTACGAGCAGTACTTC. It yields the protein CASSMWGSYEQYF.

This clone came up once. The chain carries TRBV5-1 and TRBJ1-6; tentative D call: TRBD1 (5 bases). CDR3 length: 16 residues. Looked up from germline, CDR1 is SGHRS and CDR2 is YFSETQ. V was shortened by 0 bases and J by 5 bases, with 12 bases between the two germline ends. This CDR3 is CASSLAGGLHNSPLHF. CDR3 nucleotides: TGCGCCAGCAGCTTGGCCGGGGGACTTCATAATTCACCCCTCCACTTT. The full variable domain, completed using reference TRBV5-1 and TRBJ1-6, is KAGVTQTPRYLIKTRGQQVTLSCSPISGHRSVSWYQQTPGQGLQFLFEYFSETQRNKGNFPGRFSGRQFSNSRSEMNVSTLELGDSALYLCASSLAGGLHNSPLHFGNGTRLTVT.

This clone showed up just a few times. The chain links TRBV6-5 to TRBJ1-2; D is possibly TRBD1 (5 bases). Per germline, CDR1 MNHEY and CDR2 SVGAGI. Trimming stripped 6 bases from V and 4 bases from J, with 15 bases between. The CDR3 loop spans 14 amino acids. The CDR3: CASRKQAISYGYTF. CDR3 DNA sequence: TGTGCCAGCAGGAAACAGGCAATCAGCTATGGCTACACCTTC.

The CDR3 region has the DNA TGTGCCAGCAGCTTGAGGGCAGGGCCTTACAATGAGCAGTTCTTC. Its protein is CASSLRAGPYNEQFF. The chain employs TRBV5-4 and TRBJ2-1; D is possibly TRBD1 (5 bases). V was pared by 1 base and J by 4 bases, with 12 bases between. There are 15 residues in the CDR3. Germline assignment: CDR1 SGHNT and CDR2 YYREEE (reference sequence).

The J gene is TRBJ2-1, the V gene TRBV6-5; no clear D. V was clipped by 6 bases and J by 4 bases, with 13 bases between them. This CDR3 spans 14 amino acids. Germline V gene sequence: CDR1 MNHEY, CDR2 SVGAGI. CDR3 in DNA: TGTGCCAGCAGGCCGACTGGCTTATACAATGAGCAGTTCTTC. This codes for CASRPTGLYNEQFF.

The gene calls are TRBV19 and TRBJ1-2, with D perhaps matching TRBD1 (6 bases). CDR1 is LNHDA and CDR2 is SQIVND in the germline V gene (reference sequence). Trimming stripped 2 bases from V and 4 bases from J, with 8 bases between. The CDR3 runs to 13 residues. CDR3 DNA: TGTGCCAGTAGTATATCAGGGGCCTATGGCTACACCTTC. It codes for CASSISGAYGYTF.

This sequence joins TRBV10-3 and TRBJ2-5; D might be TRBD2 (6 bases). The germline V and J ends were trimmed by 6 bases and 3 bases, with 8 bases remaining between them. The V gene's germline CDR1 is ENHRY and CDR2 SYGVKD. CDR3 length: 12 residues. DNA for the CDR3: TGTGCCATCAGGGGACTGGAAGAGACCCAGTACTTC. This codes for CAIRGLEETQYF.

This chain links TRBV5-6 with TRBJ1-2; D is perhaps TRBD1 (5 bases). Trimming removed 4 bases from V and 4 bases from J, with 11 bases in between. Germline V CDR1 and CDR2: SGHDT, YYEEEE. This CDR3 is 13 amino acids long. The CDR3 DNA sequence: TGTGCCAGCAGCGGGACCCCTGCCTATGGCTACACCTTC. This sequence encodes CASSGTPAYGYTF.

The chain couples TRBV27 to TRBJ2-7, with no clear D. The germline V gene has CDR1 MNHEY and CDR2 SMNVEV (reference sequence). The germline V and J ends were trimmed by 3 bases and 5 bases, with 11 bases remaining between them. This CDR3 contains 13 residues. CDR3 sequence reads: CASSFRVGNEQYF. In nucleotides, the CDR3 is TGTGCCAGCAGTTTTAGGGTGGGGAACGAGCAGTACTTC.

The gene calls are TRBV29-1 and TRBJ2-3, with 11 bases aligning to TRBD2. This CDR3 spans 15 amino acids. Germline CDR1 SQVTM, CDR2 ANQGSEA. V shed 4 bases and J 5 bases; nucleotides not matched to a gene: 8. This CDR3 reads CSVAWLAGGRDTQYF. CDR3 bases: TGCAGCGTTGCCTGGCTAGCGGGAGGACGAGATACGCAGTATTTT.

A remark on this clone: One end of the junction varies from germline; a read error may be responsible. V usage is TRBV11-2 and J usage is TRBJ2-5; 7 bases match TRBD1. The V gene's germline CDR1 is SGHAT and CDR2 FQNNGV. The CDR3 has 14 residues. The CDR3 loop reads CASSVDRAQETQYF. The CDR3 DNA reads as TGTGCCAGCAGCGTAGACAGGGCCCAAGAGACCCAGTACTTC.

This clone was picked up a small number of times. J is TRBJ1-3 and V is TRBV23-1; D is uncertain. TRBV23-1 is treated as an ORF (open reading frame) with a function not yet certain. The CDR3 loop spans 15 amino acids. Trimming removed 2 bases at V and 0 bases at J, with 8 bases between. The CDR3 region is CASSQVRHSGNTIYF. In DNA form, the CDR3 reads TGCGCCAGCAGTCAAGTTCGGCACTCTGGAAACACCATATATTTT.

This clone showed up just once. The rearrangement joins TRBV18 to TRBJ2-7; 7 bases align to TRBD1. CDR3 length equals 15 residues. Per the germline V gene, CDR1 is KGHSH and CDR2 is LQKENI. Trimming removed 3 bases from V and 0 bases from J; junction bases left unmatched: 5. This chain's CDR3 is CASSPPGQSSYEQYF. CDR3 nucleotide sequence: TGTGCCAGCTCACCGCCGGGACAGAGCTCCTACGAGCAGTACTTC.

The genes are TRBV27 and TRBJ1-1; maybe TRBD1 (6 bases). Trimming cost V 0 bases and J 4 bases, with 9 bases left between them. Germline loops: CDR1 MNHEY, CDR2 SMNVEV (reference sequence). This CDR3 spans 14 amino acids. This chain's CDR3 is CASSLSGGLTEAFF. CDR3 nucleotides: TGTGCCAGCAGTTTATCAGGGGGTCTCACTGAAGCTTTCTTT.

For this clone: The same CDR3 is also encoded by other DNA sequences in this sample. V and J are TRBV28 and TRBJ1-2; tentatively, D is TRBD1 (5 bases). CDR1 and CDR2 (germline): MDHEN, SYDVKM. The V end lost 4 bases, the J end lost 4 bases, and 19 bases lay between the germline ends. The CDR3 is made up of 16 amino acids. CDR3 nucleotides: TGTGCCAGCAGTTCAACCGGAATCTCTGGGGGCTATGGCTACACCTTC. This gives the protein CASSSTGISGGYGYTF.

The chain recombines TRBV3-1 (or the pseudogene TRBV3-2) with TRBJ2-7, with D tentatively TRBD1 (5 bases). Germline-derived CDR1 and CDR2 are LGHDT and YNNKEL (reference sequence). This CDR3 is 13 amino acids long. V was pared by 2 bases and J by 5 bases, with 10 bases between. The CDR3 loop reads CASSQFTGNEQYF. CDR3 nucleotides: TGTGCCAGCAGCCAATTTACAGGTAACGAGCAGTACTTC.

The chain carries TRBV7-9 and TRBJ2-1; D is uncertain. Trimming removed 2 bases at V and 3 bases at J, with 11 bases between. Germline loops: CDR1 SEHNR, CDR2 FQNEAQ (reference sequence). The CDR3 length is 15 residues. CDR3 amino acids: CASSLRLPIYNEQFF. The CDR3 nucleotides are TGTGCCAGCAGCTTAAGACTCCCGATCTACAATGAGCAGTTCTTC. Drawing the rest from reference TRBV7-9 and TRBJ2-1, the complete variable domain is DTGVSQNPRHKITKRGQNVTFRCDPISEHNRLYWYRQTLGQGPEFLTYFQNEAQLEKSRLLSDRFSAERPKGSFSTLEIQRTEQGDSAMYLCASSLRLPIYNEQFFGPGTRLTVL.

The chain is built from TRBV6-2 or TRBV6-3 and TRBJ2-1; 11 positions match TRBD2. The V segment lost 5 bases and the J segment 12 bases; nucleotides outside the gene matches: 15. Germline lookup yields CDR1 MNHEY and CDR2 SVGEGT. The CDR3 loop spans 16 amino acids. CDR3 amino acids: CASSARGTSGVLLQFF. The CDR3 nucleotides read TGTGCCAGCAGTGCACGCGGGACTAGCGGAGTCCTTTTGCAGTTCTTC.